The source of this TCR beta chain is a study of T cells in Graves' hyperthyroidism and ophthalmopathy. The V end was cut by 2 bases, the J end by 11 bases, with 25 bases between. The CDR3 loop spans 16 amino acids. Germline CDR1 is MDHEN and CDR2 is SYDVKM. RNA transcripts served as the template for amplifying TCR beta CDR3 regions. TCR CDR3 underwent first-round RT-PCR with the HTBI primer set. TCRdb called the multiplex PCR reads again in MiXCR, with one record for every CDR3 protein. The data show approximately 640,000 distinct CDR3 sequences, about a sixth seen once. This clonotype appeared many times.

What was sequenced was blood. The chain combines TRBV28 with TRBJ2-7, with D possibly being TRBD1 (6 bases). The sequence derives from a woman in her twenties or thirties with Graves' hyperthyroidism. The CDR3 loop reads CASSLAGTPRPRGEYF. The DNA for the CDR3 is TGTGCCAGCAGTTTAGCCGGGACACCGCGGCCCAGAGGAGAGTACTTC. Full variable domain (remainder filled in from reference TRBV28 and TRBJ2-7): DVKVTQSSRYLVKRTGEKVFLECVQDMDHENMFWYRQDPGLGLRLIYFSYDVKMKEKGDIPEGYSVSREKKERFSLILESASTNQTSMYLCASSLAGTPRPRGEYFGPGTRLTVT.